This TCR beta chain was identified in a study of human T cells and chemical hapten exposure. Study-wide background: An approximately 2 cm by approximately 2 cm inner upper arm patch received 2% DPC for sensitization.

This clonotype was picked up a small number of times. What it binds is unknown. Study-level points and caveats: Expanded TCRs clustered into significantly more large CDR3 similarity groups than controls, the analysis revealed. Donors were affected by alopecia, so their immune reaction might vary from that of healthy individuals.

As to time point: pre-sensitization, week 0. As for treatment: therapeutic diphenylcyclopropenone sensitization with weekly scalp DPC. Germline V gene sequence: CDR1 MNHEY, CDR2 SVGAGI. The CDR3 covers 14 residues. Unmatched junction bases numbered 4, after V lost 5 bases and J lost 6 bases. Library preparation tagged each individual cDNA molecule with a unique molecular identifier. TCRdb called the RACE reads again in MiXCR, with one record for every CDR3 protein. Among 45,000 to 65,000 distinct CDR3 sequences, approximately 9.9% were seen once, and the ten largest hold nearly 10%. The receptor comes from a man aged 40-55 years with alopecia areata. Some clones in this sample may be carry-over from other donors' samples. Specimen: whole blood, collected in connection with sensitization to the hapten diphenylcyclopropenone (DPC). This chain uses TRBV6-5 with TRBJ2-1; 10 bases map to TRBD1. Written as DNA, the CDR3 is TGTGCCAGCAGTACGGACAGGGGGGGCAATGAGCAGTTCTTC. It encodes CASSTDRGGNEQFF.